One sample yielded the 23 T cell receptor beta chains listed below, sequenced in a study of cytomegalovirus exposure and HLA in healthy donors. In the PCR, 60 Vbeta and 13 Jbeta primers were used. Repertoires were generated with immunoSEQ multiplex PCR, while TCRdb's copy carries only in-frame clones and drops some. The profile shows about 160,000 clones, approximately 85% of them singletons. The sequencing sample was made of PBMCs. The source of these receptors is a man over 45 in good health and CMV-seropositive.

The rearrangement links TRBV28 to TRBJ1-2; TRBD1 aligns across 10 bases. The CDR3 covers 15 residues. The V and J ends lost 4 bases and 5 bases, in that order; junction bases with no gene match: 7. Germline CDR1 and CDR2: MDHEN and SYDVKM. CDR3 loop: CASSSRQGAQYGYTF. The CDR3 nucleotides read TGTGCCAGCAGTTCACGACAGGGGGCGCAATATGGCTACACCTTC.

The chain combines TRBV19 with TRBJ2-7, with 9 bases lining up with TRBD1. CDR1 is LNHDA, CDR2 SQIVND, per germline (reference sequence). The CDR3 is 16 amino acids. Unmatched junction bases numbered 8, after V lost 0 bases and J lost 5 bases. The CDR3 protein is CASSIDLEDRGNEQYF. CDR3 DNA sequence: TGTGCCAGTAGTATAGATCTCGAGGACAGGGGAAACGAGCAGTACTTC.

This sequence joins TRBV29-1 and TRBJ2-1, with 16 nucleotides matching TRBD2. The CDR3 is made up of 16 amino acids. The germline V gene encodes CDR1 SQVTM and CDR2 ANQGSEA. The CDR3 reads CTTRGTSGRAYNEQFF. CDR3 nucleotide sequence: TGCACCACTCGTGGGACTAGCGGGAGGGCCTACAATGAGCAGTTCTTC.

In its sample, this clone was seen a few times. CDR3 in amino acids: CASSLTGQINEKLFF. The CDR3 DNA follows: TGTGCCAGCAGTTTAACGGGACAGATTAATGAAAAACTGTTTTTT. The chain has TRBV28 and TRBJ1-4, with 7 bases lining up with TRBD1. The CDR3 runs to 15 residues. CDR1 and CDR2 from the germline V gene are MDHEN and SYDVKM. With 2 bases clipped from V and 4 bases from J, the junction kept 4 bases outside the gene matches.

The chain uses TRBV19 and TRBJ1-5, with no clear D. The length of the CDR3 is 17 residues. V lost 3 bases and J lost 4, with 19 bases in between. Germline lookup yields CDR1 LNHDA and CDR2 SQIVND (reference sequence). Written as DNA, the CDR3 is TGTGCCAGTAGTATTCGGGGAAATGTACGAATAAATCAGCCCCAGCATTTT. Translating it yields CASSIRGNVRINQPQHF.

V gene TRBV7-3 combines with J gene TRBJ2-7; weak D call: TRBD2 (7 bases). In germline, CDR1 is SGHTA, CDR2 FQGTGA. The CDR3 contains 14 residues. V was shortened by 2 bases and J by 7 bases, with 15 bases between the two germline ends. CDR3 sequence reads: CASSLWAGEGEQYF. The CDR3 DNA follows: TGTGCCAGCAGCTTATGGGCAGGGGAGGGGGAGCAGTACTTC.

The CDR3 coding sequence is TGTGCCAGCTCACCTCGTCGGGATACGCAGTATTTT. Protein product: CASSPRRDTQYF. This chain links TRBV18 with TRBJ2-3; D remains ambiguous. The V end lost 3 bases, the J end lost 6 bases, and 7 bases lay between the germline ends. This CDR3 region has 12 residues. CDR1 and CDR2 (germline): KGHSH, LQKENI. Looking up the rest from reference TRBV18 and TRBJ2-3 gives the full variable domain: NAGVMQNPRHLVRRRGQEARLRCSPMKGHSHVYWYRQLPEEGLKFMVYLQKENIIDESGMPKERFSAEFPKEGPSILRIQQVVRGDSAAYFCASSPRRDTQYFGPGTRLTVL.

The chain joins TRBV7-9 to TRBJ2-5, with 10 bases fitting TRBD1. This CDR3 contains 13 residues. V was pared by 11 bases and J by 2 bases, with 5 bases of the junction left unmatched. CDR1 and CDR2 from the germline V gene are SEHNR and FQNEAQ (reference sequence). CDR3 in DNA: TGTGCCGGATCGGGACAGGGGCAAGAGACCCAGTACTTC. It encodes CAGSGQGQETQYF.

This clone was observed a handful of times. The chain employs TRBV10-2 and TRBJ2-2, with TRBD2 matching over 7 bases. Trimming at V came to 10 bases and at J to 0 bases, leaving 5 bases not matched to a gene. Germline lookup yields CDR1 WSHSY and CDR2 SAAADI. The CDR3 length is 14 residues. This chain's CDR3 is CAISAGANTGELFF. The CDR3 nucleotides are TGCGCCATCTCTGCGGGGGCGAACACCGGGGAGCTGTTTTTT.

The rearrangement uses TRBV9 and TRBJ1-2, with D perhaps TRBD1 (6 bases). This CDR3 comprises 16 residues. Trimming left V 0 bases short and J 4 bases short, with 16 bases between. CDR1 is SGDLS, CDR2 YYNGEE, per germline. The chain's CDR3 is CASSVGGPRDPYGYTF. DNA of the CDR3: TGTGCCAGCAGCGTAGGGGGGCCCAGGGACCCCTATGGCTACACCTTC.

The genes are TRBV29-1 and TRBJ2-4; 8 nucleotides match TRBD1. Germline values: CDR1 SQVTM, CDR2 ANQGSEA. The J segment lost 12 bases and the V segment lost 7 bases, leaving 14 bases of the junction unmatched. The CDR3 covers 13 residues. CDR3 bases: TGCAGCGCCGTACGGACAGGGAACCAACATCAGTACTTC. It yields the protein CSAVRTGNQHQYF.

This chain links TRBV11-2 with TRBJ2-5; 10 bases map to TRBD2. Germline loops: CDR1 SGHAT, CDR2 FQNNGV. The CDR3 covers 15 residues. J gave up 5 bases and V 5 bases, and 8 bases lay outside the gene matches. CDR3 coding DNA: TGTGCCAGCAGCCTGTGGAGCGGGAGGGCTGAGACCCAGTACTTC. Its translation is CASSLWSGRAETQYF.

V usage is TRBV19 and J usage is TRBJ1-6; 10 bases agree with TRBD1. The germline V gene encodes CDR1 LNHDA and CDR2 SQIVND (reference sequence). V was clipped by 3 bases and J by 5 bases; unmatched bases: 4. This CDR3 has 16 residues. CDR3 in DNA: TGTGCCAGTAGTATCCCGGGGACAGGGGATAATTCACCCCTCCACTTT. Its protein product is CASSIPGTGDNSPLHF.

This chain uses TRBV6-5 with TRBJ1-1; 9 bases are shared with TRBD1. V was clipped by 6 bases and J by 3 bases; unmatched bases: 8. Germline CDR1 is MNHEY and CDR2 is SVGAGI. This CDR3 is built from 15 residues. CDR3 sequence reads: CASRRGTGLDTEAFF. The CDR3 DNA reads TGTGCCAGCAGACGCGGGACAGGGTTGGACACTGAAGCTTTCTTT.

This clone was detected once. This chain uses TRBV6-1 with TRBJ1-5; 10 bases line up with TRBD1. Germline loops: CDR1 MNHNS, CDR2 SASEGT. Trimming cost V 3 bases and J 5 bases; bases outside gene matches: 10. CDR3 length: 17 residues. Here the CDR3 reads CASSEVGGQGSHQPQHF. The CDR3 DNA reads TGTGCCAGCAGTGAGGTCGGGGGACAGGGGTCCCATCAGCCCCAGCATTTT.

Remarks on this clone: Other DNA variants within this sample encode the same CDR3. The genes are TRBV18 and TRBJ1-2; D possibly corresponds to TRBD1 (5 bases). With 3 bases removed from V and 2 bases from J, the gap between germline ends came to 10 bases. CDR3 length equals 14 residues. Germline CDR1 KGHSH, CDR2 LQKENI. The CDR3: CASSPTTANYGYTF. In DNA form, the CDR3 reads TGTGCCAGCTCACCCACGACAGCAAACTATGGCTACACCTTC.

This chain joins TRBV6-5 and TRBJ1-2, with D possibly matching TRBD1 (6 bases). The CDR3 length is 12 residues. CDR1 is MNHEY and CDR2 is SVGAGI in the germline V gene. V lost 6 bases and J lost 1, with 6 bases in between. CDR3 loop: CASSRGNYGYTF. CDR3 nucleotides: TGTGCCAGCAGCAGGGGTAACTATGGCTACACCTTC.

The chain uses TRBV5-1 and TRBJ2-1, with TRBD1 as a possible D gene (5 bases). CDR3 length equals 17 residues. CDR1 SGHRS and CDR2 YFSETQ come from the germline V gene. V was cut by 0 bases and J by 9 bases, with 22 bases left in between. The DNA of the CDR3 is TGCGCCAGCAGCTTGGCCCATGGGCTAGGGGTAATAGGTGAGCAGTTCTTC. As protein: CASSLAHGLGVIGEQFF.

This sequence joins TRBV28 and TRBJ2-1; D is undetermined. The CDR3 sequence is 10 residues long. Germline CDR1 is MDHEN and CDR2 is SYDVKM. The DNA for the CDR3 is TGTGCGACCGGGTACAATGAGCAGTTCTTC. The encoded protein is CATGYNEQFF.

This clone was recorded only once. The chain employs TRBV7-9 and TRBJ2-5, with D tentatively TRBD1 (5 bases). V gave up 1 base and J gave up 2 bases, with 11 bases separating them. The CDR3 runs 15 residues. Looked up from germline, CDR1 is SEHNR and CDR2 is FQNEAQ (reference sequence). CDR3 DNA: TGTGCCAGCAGCTTAGGCGATTACAGGCAAGAGACCCAGTACTTC. It specifies CASSLGDYRQETQYF. Filled out from reference TRBV7-9 and TRBJ2-5, the complete variable domain reads DTGVSQNPRHKITKRGQNVTFRCDPISEHNRLYWYRQTLGQGPEFLTYFQNEAQLEKSRLLSDRFSAERPKGSFSTLEIQRTEQGDSAMYLCASSLGDYRQETQYFGPGTRLLVL.

J is TRBJ2-3 and V is TRBV2, with 7 nucleotides matching TRBD2. The germline gives CDR1 SNHLY, CDR2 FYNNEI. Trimming removed 9 bases from V and 4 bases from J; junction bases left unmatched: 10. The CDR3 runs to 14 residues. CDR3 nucleotides: TGTGCCAGAAGAGCGGGGAAGAGTGCAGATACGCAGTATTTT. Its translation: CARRAGKSADTQYF.

This chain connects TRBV6-4 to TRBJ2-7; D is perhaps TRBD2 (6 bases). Trimming shortened V by 5 bases and J by 3 bases, and 8 bases separated the two germline ends. CDR3 length: 12 residues. Per the germline V gene, CDR1 is MRHNA and CDR2 is SNTAGT. CDR3 region: CASSLEGYEQYF. Here the CDR3 DNA reads TGTGCCAGCAGTCTGGAGGGCTACGAGCAGTACTTC.

J is TRBJ2-3 and V is TRBV7-9; 7 bases are a match to TRBD1. The V gene's germline CDR1 is SEHNR and CDR2 FQNEAQ (reference sequence). Trimming at V came to 4 bases and at J to 4 bases, leaving 5 bases not matched to a gene. The length of the CDR3 is 14 residues. CDR3 nucleotides: TGTGCCAGCAGCTGGGGGACAGAATCAGATACGCAGTATTTT. Its translation is CASSWGTESDTQYF.